These 30 T cell receptor beta chains originate from one sample sequenced in a study of response to subunit inactivated influenza vaccine. TCRdb reprocessed the RT-PCR reads with MiXCR, giving one entry per CDR3 protein. Of about 610,000 distinct CDR3 sequences listed, around 15% are singletons. Sample: PBMCs from blood, taken approximately 12 days after vaccination. All receptors come from a man aged 45-65 years who received an inactivated influenza vaccine.

This clonotype was observed a few times. This chain's CDR3 is CSARGPGGGNTGELFF. The CDR3 DNA reads as TGCAGTGCTAGAGGGCCAGGGGGGGGAAACACCGGGGAGCTGTTTTTT. This rearrangement joins TRBV20-1 to TRBJ2-2; D may match TRBD1 or TRBD2 (7 bases each). Germline V gene data show CDR1 as DFQATT and CDR2 as SNEGSKA (reference sequence). Deletions cut 1 base from V and 2 bases from J, with 14 bases between. CDR3 size: 16 residues.

This clonotype showed up many times. The CDR3 spells CASSLGGTANQPQHF. CDR3 coding DNA: TGTGCCAGCAGCTTGGGGGGAACAGCCAATCAGCCCCAGCATTTT. This rearrangement joins TRBV5-6 to TRBJ1-5; D is ambiguous. V was clipped by 0 bases and J by 3 bases, with 10 bases between them. Germline loops: CDR1 SGHDT, CDR2 YYEEEE. The CDR3 is 15 amino acids.

This clonotype was picked up a small number of times. This rearrangement joins TRBV11-2 to TRBJ2-4; TRBD2 might be the D (5 bases). Germline lookup yields CDR1 SGHAT and CDR2 FQNNGV. There are 17 residues in the CDR3. V shed 1 base and J shed 0 bases, with 13 bases lying between them. In DNA, the CDR3 is TGTGCCAGCAGCTTAGTTCCGGGGAGCCTAGCCAAAAACATTCAGTACTTC. As protein: CASSLVPGSLAKNIQYF.

The V and J genes are TRBV12-3 or TRBV12-4 and TRBJ2-3, with a weak D call TRBD1 (6 bases). The CDR3 has 16 amino acids. The V gene lost 7 bases and the J gene lost 2 bases, with 19 bases spanning the gap. The CDR3 nucleotides are TGTGCCAGCATCCCCTACCGACAGGAGGCCACAGATACGCAGTATTTT. Its translation is CASIPYRQEATDTQYF.

CDR3: CASRTLPYNEQFF. CDR3 DNA sequence: TGTGCCAGCAGGACTCTGCCCTACAATGAGCAGTTCTTC. V gene TRBV27 combines with J gene TRBJ2-1; D not certain. V lost 6 bases and J lost 2, with 8 bases in between. The CDR3 length is 13 residues. Germline CDR1 is MNHEY and CDR2 is SMNVEV (reference sequence).

The rearrangement joins TRBV7-2 to TRBJ2-1, with TRBD2 matching 11 bases. The CDR3 consists of 16 residues. With V trimmed by 2 bases and J by 8 bases, 8 bases remained unmatched. Per germline, CDR1 SGHTA and CDR2 FQGNSA. CDR3 sequence: CASSLSRLAGNYEQFF. CDR3 in DNA: TGTGCCAGCAGCTTATCCCGACTAGCGGGGAATTATGAGCAGTTCTTC. Variable domain in full (rest from reference TRBV7-2 and TRBJ2-1): GAGVSQSPSNKVTEKGKDVELRCDPISGHTALYWYRQSLGQGLEFLIYFQGNSAPDKSGLPSDRFSAERTGGSVSTLTIQRTQQEDSAVYLCASSLSRLAGNYEQFFGPGTRLTVL.

In this sample, this clonotype turned up a few times. This rearrangement joins TRBV20-1 to TRBJ2-7; 9 nucleotides align to TRBD2. Germline V gives CDR1 DFQATT, CDR2 SNEGSKA (reference sequence). The V segment lost 3 bases and the J segment 6 bases; nucleotides outside the gene matches: 6. This CDR3 region has 13 residues. The CDR3 region has the DNA TGCAGTGCTAGCGGCCTAGCGGGACTCGAGCAGTACTTC. Its translation: CSASGLAGLEQYF.

The sample holds many counts of this clonotype. The chain employs TRBV7-8 and TRBJ1-1; D not certain. The V and J ends lost 1 base and 2 bases respectively, with 11 bases between them. Germline lookup yields CDR1 SGHVS and CDR2 FQNEAQ. The CDR3 has 15 residues. Written as DNA, the CDR3 is TGTGCCAGCAGCTTAGTAAGAACAGAAAACACTGAAGCTTTCTTT. Its translation is CASSLVRTENTEAFF.

The chain is built from TRBV7-2 and TRBJ2-7; a weak D match, TRBD1 (5 bases). Germline V lookup: CDR1 SGHTA, CDR2 FQGNSA. This CDR3 comprises 15 residues. The V end lost 2 bases, the J end lost 1 base, and 12 bases lay between the germline ends. Here the CDR3 DNA reads TGTGCCAGCAGCTTAAGGCAGGGTCATTCCTACGAGCAGTACTTC. Encoded protein: CASSLRQGHSYEQYF.

This clonotype was observed a few times. The V and J genes are TRBV18 and TRBJ1-4, with a possible D match to TRBD1 (5 bases). The germline CDR1 and CDR2 sequences are KGHSH and LQKENI. The ends were cut back, 3 bases at V and 5 bases at J, with 7 bases in the middle. CDR3 length equals 13 residues. CDR3 coding DNA: TGTGCCAGCTCACCCCGGGACAATGAAAAACTGTTTTTT. It is translated as CASSPRDNEKLFF.

The CDR3 DNA reads as TGCGCCAGCAGCTTGGGTGACGGAAAGACCTACGAGCAGTACTTC. The encoded protein is CASSLGDGKTYEQYF. The rearrangement uses TRBV5-1 and TRBJ2-7; no reliable D call. The V and J ends lost 0 bases and 2 bases respectively, with 12 bases between them. Germline CDR1 reads SGHRS; CDR2 reads YFSETQ. The CDR3 has 15 residues.

This clonotype was counted ten times or more. The chain joins TRBV12-3 or TRBV12-4 to TRBJ2-3; weak D call: TRBD2 (6 bases). Trimming cost V 6 bases and J 4 bases, with 17 bases left between them. The CDR3 loop spans 15 amino acids. CDR3 sequence: CASRESLASSDTQYF. Written as DNA, the CDR3 is TGTGCCAGCAGAGAGTCTCTAGCGTCTTCAGATACGCAGTATTTT.

This clonotype occurred a few times. The chain uses TRBV11-2 and TRBJ2-1; 12 bases map to TRBD2. CDR1 is SGHAT and CDR2 is FQNNGV in the germline V gene. CDR3 length: 16 residues. Unmatched junction bases numbered 10, after V lost 6 bases and J lost 7 bases. CDR3 region: CASSPASGRAGNEQFF. The DNA for the CDR3 is TGTGCCAGCAGTCCCGCTAGCGGGAGGGCGGGTAATGAGCAGTTCTTC. Using reference TRBV11-2 and TRBJ2-1 for the parts outside the CDR3, the full variable domain is EAGVAQSPRYKIIEKRQSVAFWCNPISGHATLYWYQQILGQGPKLLIQFQNNGVVDDSQLPKDRFSAERLKGVDSTLKIQPAKLEDSAVYLCASSPASGRAGNEQFFGPGTRLTVL.

This clonotype was seen more than once but under ten times. V and J are TRBV7-2 and TRBJ1-1; D perhaps matches TRBD1 (6 bases). Trimming cost V 2 bases and J 5 bases, with 9 bases left between them. The CDR3 has 13 residues. Germline V gene sequence: CDR1 SGHTA, CDR2 FQGNSA. The CDR3: CASSLIDRTEAFF. Here the CDR3 DNA reads TGTGCCAGCAGCTTAATAGACAGGACTGAAGCTTTCTTT. Using reference TRBV7-2 and TRBJ1-1 for the parts outside the CDR3, the full variable domain is GAGVSQSPSNKVTEKGKDVELRCDPISGHTALYWYRQSLGQGLEFLIYFQGNSAPDKSGLPSDRFSAERTGGSVSTLTIQRTQQEDSAVYLCASSLIDRTEAFFGQGTRLTVV.

The chain combines TRBV6-5 with TRBJ2-1; D not certain. Between the trimmed V and J ends, which lost 8 bases and 8 bases, there was a span of 7 bases. Germline V gene data show CDR1 as MNHEY and CDR2 as SVGAGI. The CDR3 is 10 residues long. CDR3 DNA sequence: TGTGCCAGCGGGTGGGATGAGCAGTTCTTC. Translated, it gives CASGWDEQFF.

The V call is TRBV2, the J call TRBJ2-3, with D possibly being TRBD1 (5 bases). V lost 3 bases, J lost 2 bases, and 12 bases lay in between. The CDR3 contains 15 residues. Germline V gene data show CDR1 as SNHLY and CDR2 as FYNNEI. The CDR3 reads CASSDVQGNTDTQYF. For the CDR3, the DNA is TGTGCCAGCAGTGACGTCCAGGGCAACACAGATACGCAGTATTTT.

This clonotype occurred a few times. The V call is TRBV19, the J call TRBJ1-2; 12 bases map to TRBD1. This CDR3 spans 20 amino acids. Looked up from germline, CDR1 is LNHDA and CDR2 is SQIVND (reference sequence). The junction had 19 bases not matched to a gene; V was cut back by 3 bases and J by 5 bases. CDR3 amino acids: CASSILPPGTGGRRDYGYTF. The CDR3 nucleotides read TGTGCCAGTAGTATTCTGCCGCCAGGGACAGGGGGCCGGCGGGATTATGGCTACACCTTC.

The chain links TRBV7-2 to TRBJ1-5; perhaps TRBD1 as D (5 bases). There are 12 residues in the CDR3. V dropped 3 bases and J dropped 9 bases, with 9 bases sitting between them. In germline, CDR1 is SGHTA, CDR2 FQGNSA. CDR3 sequence (DNA): TGTGCCAGCAGCTTCGGGGGTGGGCCCCAGCATTTT. This gives the protein CASSFGGGPQHF.

The genes are TRBV3-1 and TRBJ2-3, with D hard to call. The germline CDR1 and CDR2 sequences are LGHDT and YNNKEL (reference sequence). The CDR3 has 13 amino acids. V dropped 6 bases and J dropped 4 bases, with 11 bases sitting between them. As DNA, the CDR3 is TGTGCCAGCAGAAGTACTGGTCCAGATACGCAGTATTTT. It is translated as CASRSTGPDTQYF.

This clonotype came up many times. The chain uses TRBV28 and TRBJ2-2; D remains unclear. Trimming removed 4 bases from V and 8 bases from J, with 8 bases in between. Germline CDR1 MDHEN, CDR2 SYDVKM. The CDR3 runs to 12 residues. The CDR3: CASSSPAGELFF. CDR3 coding DNA: TGTGCCAGCAGTTCCCCTGCTGGGGAGCTGTTTTTT.

This clonotype was seen a few times. This sequence joins TRBV6-1 and TRBJ1-4; D call uncertain. CDR1 and CDR2 (germline): MNHNS, SASEGT. This CDR3 is 13 amino acids long. The V gene lost 9 bases and the J gene lost 7 bases, with 15 bases spanning the gap. CDR3 residues: CARGGKWAEKLFF. The CDR3 nucleotides are TGTGCCAGAGGCGGGAAGTGGGCTGAAAAACTGTTTTTT.

This clonotype showed up just a few times. The V and J genes are TRBV5-6 and TRBJ2-7; 9 bases are a match to TRBD1. Germline CDR1 SGHDT, CDR2 YYEEEE. Germline trimming cut 4 bases from V and 6 bases from J; bases unmatched to any gene: 5. The CDR3 is 13 residues long. This chain's CDR3 is CASSVGTGREQYF. Written as DNA, the CDR3 is TGTGCCAGCAGCGTCGGGACAGGGCGCGAGCAGTACTTC.

Only a few counts were recorded for this clonotype. The chain is built from TRBV30 and TRBJ2-1, with a possible D match to TRBD1 (6 bases). V was trimmed by 2 bases and J by 0 bases, leaving 8 bases between them. The germline gives CDR1 GTSNPN, CDR2 SVGIG (reference sequence). This CDR3 spans 14 amino acids. In nucleotides, the CDR3 is TGTGCCTGGAGTAGAGGGGGCTCCTACAATGAGCAGTTCTTC. Protein: CAWSRGGSYNEQFF.

This rearrangement joins TRBV7-2 to TRBJ1-2, with D maybe TRBD1 (5 bases). Germline CDR1 and CDR2: SGHTA and FQGNSA. V lost 2 bases and J lost 4, with 14 bases in between. This CDR3 has 15 residues. The DNA for the CDR3 is TGTGCCAGCAGCTTAACCAGGGAAGTTAGCTATGGCTACACCTTC. Protein: CASSLTREVSYGYTF.

The chain uses TRBV12-3 or TRBV12-4 and TRBJ1-2; D gene unclear. CDR3 size: 12 residues. The V gene lost 5 bases and the J gene lost 5 bases, with 9 bases spanning the gap. The chain's CDR3 is CASSARLYGYTF. The CDR3 bases are TGTGCCAGCAGTGCCCGACTGTATGGCTACACCTTC.

The chain uses TRBV10-2 and TRBJ2-2; D call uncertain. Germline CDR1 reads WSHSY; CDR2 reads SAAADI. V lost 3 bases and J lost 7, with 12 bases in between. The CDR3 loop spans 14 amino acids. CDR3 nucleotide sequence: TGCGCCAGCAGTGAAGCGTGGATTGGCGGGGAGCTGTTTTTT. Its translation is CASSEAWIGGELFF.

This clonotype was seen repeatedly, ten times or more. V and J are TRBV28 and TRBJ2-1, with 11 nucleotides matching TRBD2. Germline V CDR1 and CDR2: MDHEN, SYDVKM. The length of the CDR3 is 14 residues. J lost 7 bases, V lost 3 bases, and 2 bases had no gene match. The DNA for the CDR3 is TGTGCCAGCAGTTTGGGACTAGCGGCGAATGAGCAGTTCTTC. Protein product: CASSLGLAANEQFF. Full variable domain (missing parts from reference TRBV28 and TRBJ2-1): DVKVTQSSRYLVKRTGEKVFLECVQDMDHENMFWYRQDPGLGLRLIYFSYDVKMKEKGDIPEGYSVSREKKERFSLILESASTNQTSMYLCASSLGLAANEQFFGPGTRLTVL.

The CDR3 spells CASSLSPSSGGPNEQFF. The CDR3, as DNA: TGTGCCAGCAGCTTGTCTCCCTCTAGCGGGGGGCCGAATGAGCAGTTCTTC. The J gene is TRBJ2-1, the V gene TRBV7-2, with TRBD2 identical over 11 bases. V shed 3 bases, J shed 7 bases, and the junction held 11 bases outside the gene matches. Per the germline V gene, CDR1 is SGHTA and CDR2 is FQGNSA. The CDR3 sequence is 17 residues long.

This clonotype showed up just a few times. The chain has TRBV12-3 or TRBV12-4 and TRBJ1-6; D remains unclear. CDR3 length: 15 residues. V lost 5 bases and J lost 9, with 17 bases in between. The DNA for the CDR3 is TGTGCCAGCAGTCCCGGTTCTTTTAGCACTTCACCCCTCCACTTT. Amino acids: CASSPGSFSTSPLHF.

The V and J genes are TRBV12-3 or TRBV12-4 and TRBJ2-3; TRBD2 aligns across 8 bases. The CDR3 contains 15 residues. Trimming at V came to 8 bases and at J to 0 bases, leaving 7 bases not matched to a gene. CDR3 loop: CASRTTSASTDTQYF. Here the CDR3 DNA reads TGTGCCAGCCGCACGACTAGCGCTAGCACAGATACGCAGTATTTT.